The 12 T cell receptor beta chains given below trace back to one sample, sequenced in a study of molecular identifiers for immune sequencing clone quantification. One entry per CDR3 protein, called by TCRdb with MiXCR from the PCR reads. The profile covers around 460,000 distinct CDR3 sequences, with around 23% appearing a single time and around 0.76% taken by the ten largest. Sequencing was done on a sample of naive CD8+ T cells from blood, with Jurkat cell RNA spiked in. The subset is: FACS-sorted CD8+CD4-CCR7+CD45RA+ naive T cells. These receptor sequences come from a human donor in good health. Some libraries in this study had Jurkat cell RNA spiked in.

In its sample, this clonotype was seen once. The V call is TRBV28, the J call TRBJ2-3, with 10 bases matching TRBD2. The V gene end was trimmed by 3 bases and the J gene end by 8 bases; junction bases not matched to a gene: 11. In germline, CDR1 is MDHEN, CDR2 SYDVKM. The CDR3 loop spans 16 amino acids. CDR3 loop: CASSLSAGGHGGTQYF. CDR3 DNA: TGTGCCAGCAGTTTGTCAGCGGGAGGGCATGGAGGTACGCAGTATTTT.

In regard to this clonotype: A clone one base away is much larger, so this may be a read error. The V and J genes are TRBV4-1 and TRBJ1-5; tentative D call: TRBD1 (5 bases). V was shortened by 2 bases and J by 6 bases, with 11 bases between the two germline ends. CDR3 size: 14 residues. Germline CDR1 reads MGHRA; CDR2 reads YSYEKL. CDR3 nucleotide sequence: TGCGCCAGCAGCCAACAGGGAGGTATTCAGCCCCAGCATTTT. The encoded protein is CASSQQGGIQPQHF.

The sample holds a few counts of this clonotype. The chain couples TRBV30 to TRBJ1-1; 9 bases agree with TRBD1. V dropped 3 bases and J dropped 0; count of bases not matched to a gene: 5. Looked up from germline, CDR1 is GTSNPN and CDR2 is SVGIG (reference sequence). The CDR3 contains 15 residues. Written as DNA, the CDR3 is TGTGCCTGGAGGGGACAGGGAATGATGAACACTGAAGCTTTCTTT. Its translation: CAWRGQGMMNTEAFF.

This clonotype was seen more than once but under ten times. The CDR3 ends on some other residue instead of the conserved phenylalanine or tryptophan, so this is likely a read error. The CDR3 reads CASQEGAISGNTIYS. In DNA, the CDR3 is TGTGCCAGCCAAGAGGGGGCAATCTCTGGAAACACCATATATTCT. This chain joins TRBV7-9 and TRBJ1-3; 7 bases map to TRBD1. With 8 bases clipped from V and 0 bases from J, the junction kept 7 bases outside the gene matches. The CDR3 is 15 amino acids. Per germline, CDR1 SEHNR and CDR2 FQNEAQ (reference sequence).

V usage is TRBV27 and J usage is TRBJ1-5; no clear D gene. Germline V lookup: CDR1 MNHEY, CDR2 SMNVEV (reference sequence). The CDR3 runs to 9 residues. The CDR3 nucleotides are TGTGTGGCAGGACAGCCCCAGCATTTT. Protein sequence: CVAGQPQHF.

The chain uses TRBV28 and TRBJ2-2; D gene uncertain. Germline CDR1 reads MDHEN; CDR2 reads SYDVKM. V lost 5 bases and J 1 base, leaving 8 bases between the germline ends. The CDR3 has 14 residues. CDR3 amino acids: CASSNPKNTGELFF. CDR3 sequence (DNA): TGTGCCAGCAGTAATCCAAAGAACACCGGGGAGCTGTTTTTT.

Regarding this clonotype: Mismatch with germline at one junction end may stem from a read error. V and J are TRBV29-1 and TRBJ1-1; D gene uncertain. The CDR3 is 11 amino acids. From germline, CDR1 is SQVTM and CDR2 ANQGSEA. The CDR3 sequence: CSVEGFTEALF. DNA for the CDR3: TGCAGCGTTGAAGGATTCACTGAAGCTCTCTTT.

The chain uses TRBV12-3 or TRBV12-4 and TRBJ2-1; TRBD2 is a possible D gene (6 bases). Trimming shortened V by 1 base and J by 5 bases, and 15 bases separated the two germline ends. The CDR3 has 16 residues. The CDR3: CASSLEWEVENNEQFF. Here the CDR3 DNA reads TGTGCCAGCAGTTTAGAATGGGAGGTTGAGAACAATGAGCAGTTCTTC.

On this clonotype itself: Just one base apart from a much larger clone, this may be a read error. As the CDR3 is not closed by the conserved phenylalanine or tryptophan, this likely results from a read error. V and J are TRBV27 and TRBJ1-1, with D possibly TRBD1 on 6 matching bases. The germline CDR1 and CDR2 sequences are MNHEY and SMNVEV (reference sequence). The CDR3 covers 14 residues. The V end lost 8 bases, the J end lost 3 bases, and 16 bases lay between the germline ends. CDR3 in amino acids: CASSWGGLDTEAFS. DNA for the CDR3: TGTGCCAGCTCATGGGGGGGGCTCGACACTGAAGCTTTCTCT.

V usage is TRBV23-1 and J usage is TRBJ1-1; D gene ambiguous. TRBV23-1 is an open reading frame, and its role is uncertain. V lost 2 bases to trimming and J lost 5 bases, with 18 bases between them. The CDR3 extends over 16 amino acids. For the CDR3, the DNA is TGCGCCAGCAGTCAACCAACGAGGCAGGCGGGGACTGAAGCTTTCTTT. It specifies CASSQPTRQAGTEAFF.

J is TRBJ2-5 and V is TRBV12-3 or TRBV12-4, with 9 bases fitting TRBD2. V dropped 5 bases and J dropped 3; count of bases not matched to a gene: 4. The CDR3 has 14 residues. The chain's CDR3 is CASSTRLAEETQYF. The CDR3 region has the DNA TGTGCCAGCAGTACCAGACTAGCGGAAGAGACCCAGTACTTC.

This clonotype was recorded many times. This CDR3 reads CASSIGGEGYEQYF. The CDR3, as DNA: TGCGCCAGCAGTATAGGGGGAGAAGGCTACGAGCAGTACTTC. The chain couples TRBV5-1 to TRBJ2-7; a possible D gene is TRBD1 (6 bases). V gave up 5 bases and J gave up 3 bases, with 15 bases separating them. Germline CDR1 SGHRS, CDR2 YFSETQ. This CDR3 is 14 amino acids long.